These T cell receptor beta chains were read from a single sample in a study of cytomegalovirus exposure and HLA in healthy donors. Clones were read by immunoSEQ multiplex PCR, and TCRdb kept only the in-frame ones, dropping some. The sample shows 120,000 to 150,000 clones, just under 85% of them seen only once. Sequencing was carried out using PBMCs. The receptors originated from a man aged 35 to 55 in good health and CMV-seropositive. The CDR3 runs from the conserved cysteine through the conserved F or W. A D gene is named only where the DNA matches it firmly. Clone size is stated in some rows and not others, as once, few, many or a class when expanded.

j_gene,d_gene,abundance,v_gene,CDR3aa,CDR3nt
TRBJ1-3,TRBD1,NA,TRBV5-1,CASSDGQGRNTIYF,TGCGCCAGCAGCGACGGACAGGGTCGAAACACCATATATTTT
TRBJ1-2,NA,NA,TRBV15,CATSPGPYGYTF,TGTGCCACCAGCCCCGGTCCGTATGGCTACACCTTC
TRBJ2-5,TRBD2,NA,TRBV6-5,CASTAYGGRGETQYF,TGTGCCAGCACCGCCTATGGGGGGAGGGGAGAGACCCAGTACTTC
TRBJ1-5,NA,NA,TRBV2,CASSRGATGNQPQHF,TGTGCCAGCAGCCGGGGGGCTACGGGGAATCAGCCCCAGCATTTT
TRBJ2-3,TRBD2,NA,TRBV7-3,CASSLSGMSTDTQYF,TGTGCCAGCAGCTTGAGCGGGATGAGCACAGATACGCAGTATTTT
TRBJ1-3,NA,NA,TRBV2,CASRRDVGNTIYF,TGTGCCAGCAGGCGGGACGTTGGAAACACCATATATTTT
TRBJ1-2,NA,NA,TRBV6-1,CASSAGGRNYGYTF,TGTGCCAGCAGTGCGGGGGGGCGTAACTATGGCTACACCTTC
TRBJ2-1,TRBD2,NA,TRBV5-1,CASSLTLEAGGYNEQFF,TGCGCCAGCAGCCTGACTCTTGAAGCGGGGGGTTACAATGAGCAGTTCTTC
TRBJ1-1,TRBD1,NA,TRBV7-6,CASGALLTGGYPGGSTEAFF,TGTGCCAGCGGCGCCCTACTGACAGGGGGCTACCCCGGGGGGTCGACTGAAGCTTTCTTT
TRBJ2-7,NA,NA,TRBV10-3,CAISAGFTYEQYF,TGTGCCATCAGCGCAGGGTTTACCTACGAGCAGTACTTC
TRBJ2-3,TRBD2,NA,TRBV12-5,CASGGGRARTDTQYF,TGTGCTAGTGGAGGCGGGAGGGCCCGCACAGATACGCAGTATTTT
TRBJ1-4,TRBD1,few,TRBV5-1,CASSRRTGVINEKLFF,TGCGCCAGCAGCCGTCGGACAGGGGTAATAAATGAAAAACTGTTTTTT
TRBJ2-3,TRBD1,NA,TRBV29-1,CSVEFGQGTDTQYF,TGCAGCGTTGAGTTCGGACAGGGAACAGATACGCAGTATTTT
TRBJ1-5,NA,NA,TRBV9,CASSPGLYSNQPQHF,TGTGCCAGCAGCCCCGGGTTATATAGCAATCAGCCCCAGCATTTT
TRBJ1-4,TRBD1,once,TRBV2,CARGTGINEKLFF,TGTGCCAGGGGGACAGGGATTAATGAAAAACTGTTTTTT
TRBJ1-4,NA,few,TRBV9,CASSVQGNVANEKLFF,TGTGCCAGCAGCGTGCAGGGGAATGTTGCTAATGAAAAACTGTTTTTT
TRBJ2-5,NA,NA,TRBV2,CASSEFRSFQETQYF,TGTGCCAGCAGTGAATTTAGATCCTTCCAAGAGACCCAGTACTTC
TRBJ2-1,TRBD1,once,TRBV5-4,CASSPPGQGFYNEQFF,TGTGCCAGCAGCCCGCCGGGACAGGGCTTTTACAATGAGCAGTTCTTC
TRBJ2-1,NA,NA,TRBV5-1,CASSLDNYNEQFF,TGCGCCAGCAGCTTGGACAACTACAATGAGCAGTTCTTC
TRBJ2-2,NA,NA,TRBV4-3,CASSQDPTGVTINTGELFF,TGCGCCAGCAGCCAAGATCCGACAGGCGTAACGATAAACACCGGGGAGCTGTTTTTT
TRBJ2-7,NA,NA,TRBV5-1,CASSPGGSSYEQYF,TGCGCCAGCTCGCCAGGTGGGTCCTCCTACGAGCAGTACTTC
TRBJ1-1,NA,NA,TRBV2,CASSQKAPGTEAFF,TGTGCCAGCAGCCAAAAAGCCCCCGGCACTGAAGCTTTCTTT
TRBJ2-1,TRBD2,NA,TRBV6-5,CASRRGLGSYNEQFF,TGTGCCAGCAGAAGGGGACTAGGGTCCTACAATGAGCAGTTCTTC
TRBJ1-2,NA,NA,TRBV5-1,CASSPGQPSFYGYTF,TGCGCCAGCAGCCCAGGACAGCCTTCCTTCTATGGCTACACCTTC
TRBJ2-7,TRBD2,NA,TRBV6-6,CASSMTSGSYEQYF,TGTGCCAGCAGTATGACTAGCGGGAGCTACGAGCAGTACTTC
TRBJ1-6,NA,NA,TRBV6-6,CASNLPNSPLHF,TGTGCCAGCAACCTACCGAATTCACCCCTCCACTTT
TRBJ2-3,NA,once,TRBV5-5,CASSLEGLRDTQYF,TGTGCCAGCAGCTTAGAGGGACTCAGAGATACGCAGTATTTT
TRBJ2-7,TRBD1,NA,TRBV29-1,CSVGQGADEQYF,TGCAGCGTGGGACAGGGGGCCGACGAGCAGTACTTC
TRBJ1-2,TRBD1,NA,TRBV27,CASSGPQVGVQGALHYGYTF,TGTGCCAGCAGTGGCCCCCAGGTAGGGGTACAGGGGGCTCTACACTATGGCTACACCTTC
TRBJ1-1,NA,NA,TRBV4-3,CASSQEPMGVNTEAFF,TGCGCCAGCAGCCAAGAGCCCATGGGAGTGAACACTGAAGCTTTCTTT
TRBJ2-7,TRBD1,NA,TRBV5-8,CASSSGQVYEQYF,TGTGCCAGCAGCTCGGGACAGGTCTACGAGCAGTACTTC
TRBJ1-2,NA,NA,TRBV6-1,CASRNTGSYGYTF,TGTGCCAGCAGAAACACAGGCTCCTATGGCTACACCTTC
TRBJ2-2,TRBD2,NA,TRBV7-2,CASSLAASGGLTGELFF,TGTGCCAGCAGCTTAGCAGCTAGCGGGGGCCTCACCGGGGAGCTGTTTTTT
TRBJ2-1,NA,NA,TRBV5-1,CASSSTGTGVSSYNEQFF,TGCGCCAGCAGCTCAACGGGTACGGGGGTCAGCTCCTACAATGAGCAGTTCTTC
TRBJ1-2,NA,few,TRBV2,CASSEQSGDLLVGYTF,TGTGCCAGCAGCGAACAATCAGGGGATCTTTTGGTTGGCTACACCTTC
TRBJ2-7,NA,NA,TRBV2,CASSVAGAIEQYF,TGTGCCAGCAGTGTTGCGGGGGCTATCGAGCAGTACTTC
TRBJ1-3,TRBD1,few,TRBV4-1,CASSQPWTGGNTIYF,TGCGCCAGCAGCCAACCTTGGACAGGGGGAAACACCATATATTTT
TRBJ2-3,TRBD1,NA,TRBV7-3,CASSLSAGGNTDTQYF,TGTGCCAGCAGCTTAAGCGCAGGGGGTAACACAGATACGCAGTATTTT
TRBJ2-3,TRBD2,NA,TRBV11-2,CASSYITSGRSDTQYF,TGTGCCAGCAGCTATATTACTAGCGGGAGGTCGGATACGCAGTATTTT
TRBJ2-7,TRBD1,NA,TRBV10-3,CAISVDRAMEQYF,TGTGCCATCAGTGTTGACAGGGCCATGGAGCAGTACTTC
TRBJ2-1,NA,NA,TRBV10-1,CASSPPGSKGYNEQFF,TGCGCCAGCAGTCCCCCGGGGAGCAAGGGCTACAATGAGCAGTTCTTC
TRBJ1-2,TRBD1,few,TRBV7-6,CASSGPWGQGAYGYTF,TGTGCCAGCAGCGGCCCATGGGGGCAGGGGGCCTATGGCTACACCTTC
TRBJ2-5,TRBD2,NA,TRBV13,CASSLGLAGLETQYF,TGTGCCAGCAGCTTAGGCCTAGCGGGGCTAGAGACCCAGTACTTC
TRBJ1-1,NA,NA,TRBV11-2,CASSLGEGTEAFF,TGTGCCAGCAGCTTAGGAGAGGGCACTGAAGCTTTCTTT
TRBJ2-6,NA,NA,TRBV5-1,CASSFARSSGANVLTF,TGCGCCAGCAGCTTTGCCAGAAGCTCTGGGGCCAACGTCCTGACTTTC
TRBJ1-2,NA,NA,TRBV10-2,CASSANGPNYGYTF,TGCGCCAGCAGTGCGAACGGTCCTAACTATGGCTACACCTTC
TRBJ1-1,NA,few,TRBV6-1,CASSETAGLGGTEAFF,TGTGCCAGCAGTGAAACCGCCGGTCTAGGAGGCACTGAAGCTTTCTTT
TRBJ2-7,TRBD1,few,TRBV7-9,CASSLGDRGLLEQYF,TGTGCCAGCAGCTTAGGGGACAGGGGGCTTCTCGAGCAGTACTTC
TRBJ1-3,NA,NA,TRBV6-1,CASSGLAVFGNTIYF,TGTGCCAGCAGTGGTCTTGCAGTCTTTGGAAACACCATATATTTT
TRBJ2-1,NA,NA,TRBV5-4,CASSFGYEQFF,TGTGCCAGCAGCTTCGGGTATGAGCAGTTCTTC
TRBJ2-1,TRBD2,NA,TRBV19,CASSATSGSAYNEQFF,TGTGCCAGTAGTGCGACTAGCGGGAGCGCTTACAATGAGCAGTTCTTC
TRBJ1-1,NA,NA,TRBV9,CASSVASNTEAFF,TGTGCCAGCAGCGTAGCGTCGAACACTGAAGCTTTCTTT
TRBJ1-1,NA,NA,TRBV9,CASSSGGMNTEAFF,TGTGCCAGCAGCTCGGGGGGGATGAACACTGAAGCTTTCTTT
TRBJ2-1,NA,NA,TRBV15,CATSTRLEYNEQFF,TGTGCCACCAGCACGCGCCTAGAGTACAATGAGCAGTTCTTC
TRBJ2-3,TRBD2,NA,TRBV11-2,CASSSETSGRGDTQYF,TGTGCCAGCAGCTCTGAGACTAGCGGGAGAGGAGATACGCAGTATTTT
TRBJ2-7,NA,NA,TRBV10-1,CASKSVTAPAEQYF,TGCGCCAGCAAGTCCGTGACAGCCCCTGCCGAGCAGTACTTC
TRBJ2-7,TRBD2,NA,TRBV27,CASSPSAGGRSYEQYF,TGTGCCAGCAGTCCATCCGCGGGGGGGCGTTCCTACGAGCAGTACTTC
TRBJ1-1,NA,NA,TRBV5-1,CASSQTVTATEAFF,TGCGCCAGCAGCCAGACAGTGACAGCCACTGAAGCTTTCTTT
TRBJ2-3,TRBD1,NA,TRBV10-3,CAISEGTADTQYF,TGTGCCATCAGTGAGGGGACAGCAGATACGCAGTATTTT